The following is a T cell receptor beta chain sequence with its context. Only healthy Caucasians were included as donors. This entry is derived from a study of identical twins. TCRdb independently ran MiXCR on the 5' RACE reads; one entry per CDR3 protein. Of about 530,000 distinct CDR3 sequences listed, more than 20% were seen once; the top ten hold approximately 0.52%. The CDR3 extends over 17 amino acids. V was cut by 4 bases and J by 6 bases, with 22 bases left in between. Germline-derived CDR1 and CDR2 are MNHEY and SVGAGI. These records were also assigned to another study, of yellow fever vaccine responses in identical twins.

Sequences were obtained from CD4+ T cells sorted from blood. The chain recombines TRBV6-5 with TRBJ2-1, with TRBD2 as a possible D gene (5 bases). This sequence originates from a woman aged 18-29 years in good health. The CDR3 protein is CASSLRVWPGRVNEQFF. The CDR3 region has the DNA TGTGCCAGCAGTTTGAGGGTCTGGCCAGGCCGAGTCAATGAGCAGTTCTTC.